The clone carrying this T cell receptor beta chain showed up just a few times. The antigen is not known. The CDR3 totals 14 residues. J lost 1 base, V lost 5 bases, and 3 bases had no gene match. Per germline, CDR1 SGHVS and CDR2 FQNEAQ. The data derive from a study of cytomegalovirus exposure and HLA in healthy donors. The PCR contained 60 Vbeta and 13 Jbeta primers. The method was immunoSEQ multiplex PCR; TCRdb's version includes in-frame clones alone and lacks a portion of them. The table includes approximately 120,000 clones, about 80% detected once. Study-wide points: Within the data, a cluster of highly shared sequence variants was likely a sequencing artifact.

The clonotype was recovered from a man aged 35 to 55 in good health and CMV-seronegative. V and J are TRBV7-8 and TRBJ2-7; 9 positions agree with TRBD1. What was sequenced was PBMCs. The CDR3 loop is CASSGGQGSYEQYF. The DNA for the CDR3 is TGTGCCAGCAGCGGAGGACAGGGGTCCTACGAGCAGTACTTC.